A selection of T cell receptor beta chains follows, all from one sample in a study of OX40 agonist ivuxolimab in advanced cancers. This table comes from immunoSEQ multiplex PCR, and its TCRdb copy is limited to in-frame clones, with some not included. The sample holds approximately 80,000 clones; around 92% are singletons and the top ten take approximately 7%. Here the sequenced sample was CD4+ or CD8+ T cells sorted from blood, taken in a trial of the OX40 agonist ivuxolimab. These receptors were collected from an adult with an advanced solid tumor such as melanoma, head and neck, liver or kidney cancer. CDR3s include the opening cysteine and the closing phenylalanine or tryptophan. A D gene is named only where the DNA matches it firmly. For some rows the clone size is stated as once, few or many, or as a class when expanded; others skip it.

v_gene: TRBV6-1
j_gene: TRBJ1-4
d_gene: TRBD1
abundance: NA
CDR3nt: TGTGCCAGCAGTGCAATGACAGGGGCCCCTAATGAAAAACTGTTTTTT
CDR3aa: CASSAMTGAPNEKLFF

v_gene: TRBV6-1
j_gene: TRBJ2-4
d_gene: TRBD1
abundance: once
CDR3nt: TGTGCCAGCAGTGCGACAGGGGGTTTTTACATTCAGTACTTC
CDR3aa: CASSATGGFYIQYF

v_gene: TRBV10-2
j_gene: TRBJ2-7
d_gene: TRBD2
abundance: NA
CDR3nt: TGCGCCAGCAGAGGGACTAGCTCCTTAGAGCAGTACTTC
CDR3aa: CASRGTSSLEQYF

v_gene: TRBV27
j_gene: TRBJ2-3
d_gene: TRBD2
abundance: NA
CDR3nt: TGTGCCGCGGGGTTCGGTCGGGGGAGGGGCACAGATACGCAGTATTTT
CDR3aa: CAAGFGRGRGTDTQYF

v_gene: TRBV4-2
j_gene: TRBJ2-7
d_gene: TRBD2
abundance: NA
CDR3nt: TGTGCCAGCAGCCAAGAGGGGGGACTAGCGGGTATCTTC
CDR3aa: CASSQEGGLAGIF

v_gene: TRBV5-1
j_gene: TRBJ2-1
d_gene: TRBD2
abundance: NA
CDR3nt: TGCGCCAGCATCCCGGGCCCCGGGACTAGGGTGAATGAGCAGTTCTTC
CDR3aa: CASIPGPGTRVNEQFF

v_gene: TRBV5-1
j_gene: TRBJ2-5
d_gene: TRBD1
abundance: NA
CDR3nt: TGCGCCAGCAATCCGGGACAGGGAGAGACCCAGTACTTC
CDR3aa: CASNPGQGETQYF

v_gene: TRBV6-5
j_gene: TRBJ2-7
d_gene: NA
abundance: few
CDR3nt: TGTGCCAGCAGCTATCTGACAGGAAACGAGCAGTACTTC
CDR3aa: CASSYLTGNEQYF

v_gene: TRBV19
j_gene: TRBJ2-4
d_gene: TRBD1
abundance: NA
CDR3nt: TGTGCCAGTAGCCCACATCCCGGACAGGGCAGTGGGAACATTCAGTACTTC
CDR3aa: CASSPHPGQGSGNIQYF

v_gene: TRBV7-9
j_gene: TRBJ1-2
d_gene: NA
abundance: NA
CDR3nt: TGTGCCAGCAGCTTAGCTTCTTTCACAACTCAGGGAGGCTACACCTTC
CDR3aa: CASSLASFTTQGGYTF

v_gene: TRBV9
j_gene: TRBJ1-1
d_gene: NA
abundance: NA
CDR3nt: TGTGCCAGCAGCGTAGGACGCCGGCCGGACACTGAAGCTTTCTTT
CDR3aa: CASSVGRRPDTEAFF

v_gene: TRBV6-6
j_gene: TRBJ1-4
d_gene: TRBD1
abundance: NA
CDR3nt: TGTGCCAGCAGTTACTCCCCGGGACAGGGTGGTGAAAAACTGTTTTTT
CDR3aa: CASSYSPGQGGEKLFF

v_gene: TRBV11-2
j_gene: TRBJ2-7
d_gene: TRBD1
abundance: NA
CDR3nt: TGTGCCAGCAGCGGACAGGGAGGTTACGAGCAGTACTTC
CDR3aa: CASSGQGGYEQYF

v_gene: TRBV18
j_gene: TRBJ1-5
d_gene: NA
abundance: NA
CDR3nt: TGTGCCAGCTCACGAGGGCAGGGCTCTCAGCCCCAGCATTTT
CDR3aa: CASSRGQGSQPQHF

v_gene: TRBV4-2
j_gene: TRBJ2-1
d_gene: NA
abundance: NA
CDR3nt: TGTGCCAGCAGCCAAGATTGGGGCCTGGGGGAGCAGTTCTTC
CDR3aa: CASSQDWGLGEQFF

v_gene: TRBV14
j_gene: TRBJ2-1
d_gene: NA
abundance: once
CDR3nt: TGTGCCAGCAGCCAAGATCGAGGTTGGGGCCTCTCCGATGAGCAGTTCTTC
CDR3aa: CASSQDRGWGLSDEQFF

v_gene: TRBV28
j_gene: TRBJ1-5
d_gene: NA
abundance: NA
CDR3nt: TGTGCCAGCAGTTTTGGTCAGCCCCAGCATTTT
CDR3aa: CASSFGQPQHF

v_gene: TRBV7-3
j_gene: TRBJ2-3
d_gene: TRBD1
abundance: NA
CDR3nt: TGTGCCAGCAGCTCGACAGGGGAGGATACGCAGTATTTT
CDR3aa: CASSSTGEDTQYF

v_gene: TRBV5-1
j_gene: TRBJ2-7
d_gene: NA
abundance: few
CDR3nt: TGCGCCAGCAGCTTGCCGGGGCCCTACGAGCAGTACTTC
CDR3aa: CASSLPGPYEQYF

v_gene: TRBV7-6
j_gene: TRBJ2-3
d_gene: NA
abundance: NA
CDR3nt: TGTGCCAGCAGCTTAGTGGGAAGCACAGATACGCAGTATTTT
CDR3aa: CASSLVGSTDTQYF

v_gene: TRBV6-1
j_gene: TRBJ2-5
d_gene: TRBD2
abundance: NA
CDR3nt: TGTGCCAGCAGTGAAAAGTTGCTGGGACTAGCGGGAGGGAGAGAGACCCAGTACTTC
CDR3aa: CASSEKLLGLAGGRETQYF

v_gene: TRBV6-7
j_gene: TRBJ2-7
d_gene: NA
abundance: once
CDR3nt: TGTGCCAGCAGTGATGCCCTCTCCTACGAGCAGTACTTC
CDR3aa: CASSDALSYEQYF

v_gene: TRBV5-8
j_gene: TRBJ2-3
d_gene: TRBD2
abundance: NA
CDR3nt: TGTGCCAGCAGCCCAGGGACTAGCGGGAGTACAGATACGCAGTATTTT
CDR3aa: CASSPGTSGSTDTQYF

v_gene: TRBV28
j_gene: TRBJ1-2
d_gene: TRBD1
abundance: NA
CDR3nt: TGTGCCAGCAGTATCCATGACAGGGTCTATGGCTACACCTTC
CDR3aa: CASSIHDRVYGYTF

v_gene: TRBV5-6
j_gene: TRBJ2-3
d_gene: NA
abundance: NA
CDR3nt: TGTGCCAGCAGCTTGCGGGGAGGAGTTTTGGGGAGCACAGATACGCAGTATTTT
CDR3aa: CASSLRGGVLGSTDTQYF

v_gene: TRBV5-5
j_gene: TRBJ2-7
d_gene: NA
abundance: NA
CDR3nt: TGTGCCAGCAGCTTGGCCCAGGCGGGCCCCTACGAGCAGTACTTC
CDR3aa: CASSLAQAGPYEQYF

v_gene: TRBV28
j_gene: TRBJ1-5
d_gene: TRBD1
abundance: NA
CDR3nt: TGTGCCAGCAGTCCCTCGGGGACAGCAGTCAATCAGCCCCAGCATTTT
CDR3aa: CASSPSGTAVNQPQHF

v_gene: TRBV4-2
j_gene: TRBJ2-7
d_gene: NA
abundance: NA
CDR3nt: TGTGCCAGCAGCCAAGATATGGGGGCAGGATCCTACGAGCAGTACTTC
CDR3aa: CASSQDMGAGSYEQYF